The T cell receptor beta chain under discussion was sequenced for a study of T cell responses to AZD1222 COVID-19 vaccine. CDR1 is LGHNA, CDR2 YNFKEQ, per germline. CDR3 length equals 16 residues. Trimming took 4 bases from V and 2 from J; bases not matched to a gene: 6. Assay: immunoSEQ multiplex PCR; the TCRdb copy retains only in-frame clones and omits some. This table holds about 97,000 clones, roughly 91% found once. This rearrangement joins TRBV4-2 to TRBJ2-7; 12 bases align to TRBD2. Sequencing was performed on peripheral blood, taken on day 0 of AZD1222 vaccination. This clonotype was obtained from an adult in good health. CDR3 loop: CASSPRLAGGTYEQYF. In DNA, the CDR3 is TGTGCCAGCAGCCCCCGTCTAGCGGGGGGGACCTACGAGCAGTACTTC.